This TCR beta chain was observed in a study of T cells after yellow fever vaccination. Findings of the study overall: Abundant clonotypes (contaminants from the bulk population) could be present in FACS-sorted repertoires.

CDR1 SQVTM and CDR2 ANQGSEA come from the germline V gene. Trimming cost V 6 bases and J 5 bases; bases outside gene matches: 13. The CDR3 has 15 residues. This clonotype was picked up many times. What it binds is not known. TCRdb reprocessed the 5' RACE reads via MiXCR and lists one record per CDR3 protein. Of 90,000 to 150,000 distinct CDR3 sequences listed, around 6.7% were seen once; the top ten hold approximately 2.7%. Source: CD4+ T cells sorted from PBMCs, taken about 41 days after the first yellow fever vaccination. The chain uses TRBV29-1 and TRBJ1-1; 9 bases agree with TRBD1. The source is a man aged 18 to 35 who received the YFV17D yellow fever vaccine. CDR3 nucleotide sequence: TGCAGCGTAACGCGGGACAGGGTCTCGAGAACTGAAGCTTTCTTT. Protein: CSVTRDRVSRTEAFF.